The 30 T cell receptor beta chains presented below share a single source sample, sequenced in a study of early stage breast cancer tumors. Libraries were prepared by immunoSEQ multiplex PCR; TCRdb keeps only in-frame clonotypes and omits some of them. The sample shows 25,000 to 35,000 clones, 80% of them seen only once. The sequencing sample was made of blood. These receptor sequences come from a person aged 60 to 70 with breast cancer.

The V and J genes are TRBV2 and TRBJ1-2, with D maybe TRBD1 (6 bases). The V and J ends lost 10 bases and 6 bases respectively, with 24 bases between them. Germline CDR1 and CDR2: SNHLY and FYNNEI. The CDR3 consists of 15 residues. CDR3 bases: TGTGCCAATGGGGGCCCGTCAGTGGTTGGCCATGGCTACACCTTC. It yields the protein CANGGPSVVGHGYTF.

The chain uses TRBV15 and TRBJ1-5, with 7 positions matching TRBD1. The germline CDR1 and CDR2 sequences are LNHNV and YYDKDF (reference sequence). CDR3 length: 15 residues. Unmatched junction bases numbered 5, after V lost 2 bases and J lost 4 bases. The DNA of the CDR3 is TGTGCCACCAGCAGACAGGGGGTACCTAATCAGCCCCAGCATTTT. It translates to CATSRQGVPNQPQHF.

The CDR3 loop is CASSFTSGRYEQYF. CDR3 coding DNA: TGTGCCAGCAGCTTTACTAGCGGAAGATACGAGCAGTACTTC. The chain couples TRBV5-5 to TRBJ2-7; 8 nucleotides match TRBD2. The CDR3 extends over 14 amino acids. J lost 4 bases, V lost 2 bases, and 5 bases had no gene match. The germline V gene encodes CDR1 SGHKS and CDR2 YYEKEE (reference sequence).

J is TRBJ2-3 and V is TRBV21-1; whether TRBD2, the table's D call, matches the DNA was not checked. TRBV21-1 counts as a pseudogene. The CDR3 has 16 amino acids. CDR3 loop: CASSIVAGGVWDTQYF. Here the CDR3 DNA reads TGTGCCAGCAGCATTGTAGCGGGGGGGGTTTGGGATACGCAGTATTTT.

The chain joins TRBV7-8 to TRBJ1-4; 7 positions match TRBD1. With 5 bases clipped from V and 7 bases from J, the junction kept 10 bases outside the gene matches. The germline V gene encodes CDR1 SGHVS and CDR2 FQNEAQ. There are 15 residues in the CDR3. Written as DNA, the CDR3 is TGTGCCAGCAGCCCTAGGGACAGACCGGGTGAAAAACTGTTTTTT. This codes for CASSPRDRPGEKLFF.

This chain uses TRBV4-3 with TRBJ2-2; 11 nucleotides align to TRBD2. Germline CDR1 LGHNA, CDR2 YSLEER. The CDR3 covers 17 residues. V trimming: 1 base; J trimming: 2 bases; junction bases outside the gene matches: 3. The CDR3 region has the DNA TGCGCCAGCAGCCAAGTGGGACTAGCGGATAACACCGGGGAGCTGTTTTTT. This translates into CASSQVGLADNTGELFF.

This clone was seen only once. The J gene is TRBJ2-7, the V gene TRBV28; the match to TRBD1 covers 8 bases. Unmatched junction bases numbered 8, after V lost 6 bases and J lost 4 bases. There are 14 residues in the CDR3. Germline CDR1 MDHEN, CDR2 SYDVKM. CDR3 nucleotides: TGTGCCAGCAGAGGACAGGGTGGTGGTTACGAGCAGTACTTC. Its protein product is CASRGQGGGYEQYF.

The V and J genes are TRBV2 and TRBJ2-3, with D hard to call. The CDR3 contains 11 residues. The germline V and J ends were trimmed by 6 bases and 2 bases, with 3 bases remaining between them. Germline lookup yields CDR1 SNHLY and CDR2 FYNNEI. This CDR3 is CASSYTDTQYF. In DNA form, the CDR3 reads TGTGCCAGCAGCTACACAGATACGCAGTATTTT.

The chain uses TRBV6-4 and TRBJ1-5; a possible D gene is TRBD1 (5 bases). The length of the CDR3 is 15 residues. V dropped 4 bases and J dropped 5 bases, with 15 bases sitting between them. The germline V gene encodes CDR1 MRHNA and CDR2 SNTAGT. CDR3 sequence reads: CASSVSPGRDQPQHF. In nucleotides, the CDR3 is TGTGCCAGCAGTGTATCCCCAGGGAGGGATCAGCCCCAGCATTTT.

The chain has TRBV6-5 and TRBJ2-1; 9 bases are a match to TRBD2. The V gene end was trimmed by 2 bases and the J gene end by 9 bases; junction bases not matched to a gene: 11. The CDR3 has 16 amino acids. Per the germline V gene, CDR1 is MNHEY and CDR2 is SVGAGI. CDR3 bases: TGTGCCAGCAGTTACACACAGGGGACTAGCTTGACTGAGCAGTTCTTC. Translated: CASSYTQGTSLTEQFF.

The CDR3 reads CASSVVTGVLTDTQYF. For the CDR3, the DNA is TGTGCCAGCAGCGTAGTAACGGGAGTCTTGACAGATACGCAGTATTTT. The chain joins TRBV9 to TRBJ2-3, with a possible D match to TRBD2 (6 bases). This CDR3 is 16 amino acids long. CDR1 is SGDLS and CDR2 is YYNGEE in the germline V gene. Trimming removed 0 bases at V and 3 bases at J, with 14 bases between.

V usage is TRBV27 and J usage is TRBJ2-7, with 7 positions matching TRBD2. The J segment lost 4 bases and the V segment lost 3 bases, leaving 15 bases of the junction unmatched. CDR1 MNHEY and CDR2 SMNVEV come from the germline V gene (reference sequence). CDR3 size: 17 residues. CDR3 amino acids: CASSFLPGGGRGYEQYF. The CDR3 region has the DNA TGTGCCAGCAGTTTCCTGCCGGGTGGTGGGAGGGGTTACGAGCAGTACTTC.

CDR3 sequence: CASSPEWTTNEQFF. The CDR3 region has the DNA TGTGCCAGTAGTCCCGAGTGGACTACGAATGAGCAGTTCTTC. This chain joins TRBV19 and TRBJ2-1; D perhaps matches TRBD2 (6 bases). The V end lost 5 bases, the J end lost 7 bases, and 15 bases lay between the germline ends. Germline V gives CDR1 LNHDA, CDR2 SQIVND (reference sequence). The CDR3 extends over 14 amino acids.

CDR3 coding DNA: TGTGCCAGCAGCACAGGAATACAGGGGGTTCGAGAGACCCAGTACTTC. It translates to CASSTGIQGVRETQYF. The J gene is TRBJ2-5, the V gene TRBV7-9, with 8 bases that match TRBD1. The CDR3 covers 16 residues. V shed 5 bases, J shed 4 bases, and the junction held 12 bases outside the gene matches. Germline V gene data show CDR1 as SEHNR and CDR2 as FQNEAQ (reference sequence).

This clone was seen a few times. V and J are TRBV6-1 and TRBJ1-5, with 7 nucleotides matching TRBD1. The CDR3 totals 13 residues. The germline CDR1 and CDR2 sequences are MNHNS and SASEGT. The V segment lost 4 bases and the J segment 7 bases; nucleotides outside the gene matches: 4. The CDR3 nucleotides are TGTGCCAGCAGTGGCAGGGGGAGGCAGCCCCAGCATTTT. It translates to CASSGRGRQPQHF.

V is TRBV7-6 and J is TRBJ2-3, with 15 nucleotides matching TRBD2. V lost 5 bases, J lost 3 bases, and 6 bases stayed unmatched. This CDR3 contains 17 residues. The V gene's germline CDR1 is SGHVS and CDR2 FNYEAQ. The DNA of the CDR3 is TGTGCCAGCAGCCGGACTAGCGGGAGGGGACTGACAGATACGCAGTATTTT. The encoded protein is CASSRTSGRGLTDTQYF.

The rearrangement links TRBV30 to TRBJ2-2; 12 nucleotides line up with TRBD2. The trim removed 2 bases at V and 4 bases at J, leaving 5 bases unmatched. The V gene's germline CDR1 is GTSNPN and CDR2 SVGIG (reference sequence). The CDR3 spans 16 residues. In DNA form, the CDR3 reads TGTGCCTGGAGTAGCCTAGCGGGAGGGGGCACCGGGGAGCTGTTTTTT. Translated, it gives CAWSSLAGGGTGELFF.

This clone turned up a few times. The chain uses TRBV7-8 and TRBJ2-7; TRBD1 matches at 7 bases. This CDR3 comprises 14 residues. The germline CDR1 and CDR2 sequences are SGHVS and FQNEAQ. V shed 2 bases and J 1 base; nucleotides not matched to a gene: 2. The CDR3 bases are TGTGCCAGCAGCTTAAGGACAGGATCCTACGAGCAGTACTTC. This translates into CASSLRTGSYEQYF.

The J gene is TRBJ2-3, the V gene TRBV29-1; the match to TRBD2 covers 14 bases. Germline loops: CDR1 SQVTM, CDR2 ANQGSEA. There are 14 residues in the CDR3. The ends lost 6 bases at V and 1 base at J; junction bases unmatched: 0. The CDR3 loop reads CSVGLAGGTDTQYF. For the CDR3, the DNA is TGCAGCGTGGGACTAGCGGGAGGCACAGATACGCAGTATTTT.

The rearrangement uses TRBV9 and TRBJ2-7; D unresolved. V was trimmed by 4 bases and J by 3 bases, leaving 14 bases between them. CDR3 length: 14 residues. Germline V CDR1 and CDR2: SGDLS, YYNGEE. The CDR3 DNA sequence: TGTGCCAGCAGCCCACAGAACGACGGCTACGAGCAGTACTTC. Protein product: CASSPQNDGYEQYF.

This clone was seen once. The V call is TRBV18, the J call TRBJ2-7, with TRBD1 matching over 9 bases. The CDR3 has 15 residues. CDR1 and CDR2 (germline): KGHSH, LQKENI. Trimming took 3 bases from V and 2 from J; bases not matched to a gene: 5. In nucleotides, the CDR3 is TGTGCCAGCTCACCCGAGACAGGGGGGGCCTACGAGCAGTACTTC. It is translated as CASSPETGGAYEQYF. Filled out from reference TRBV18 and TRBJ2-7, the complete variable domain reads NAGVMQNPRHLVRRRGQEARLRCSPMKGHSHVYWYRQLPEEGLKFMVYLQKENIIDESGMPKERFSAEFPKEGPSILRIQQVVRGDSAAYFCASSPETGGAYEQYFGPGTRLTVT.

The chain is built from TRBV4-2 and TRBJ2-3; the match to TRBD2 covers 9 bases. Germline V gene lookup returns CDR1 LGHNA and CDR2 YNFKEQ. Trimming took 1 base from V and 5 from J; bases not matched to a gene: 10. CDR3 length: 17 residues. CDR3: CASSQGGGRALGDTQYF. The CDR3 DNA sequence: TGTGCCAGCAGCCAAGGTGGCGGGAGGGCCCTCGGAGATACGCAGTATTTT.

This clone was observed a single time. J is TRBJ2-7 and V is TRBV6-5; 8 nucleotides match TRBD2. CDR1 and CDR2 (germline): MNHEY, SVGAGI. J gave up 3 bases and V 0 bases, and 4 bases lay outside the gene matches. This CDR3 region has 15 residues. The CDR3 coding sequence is TGTGCCAGCAGTTACTCGACGGGGGGGAACTACGAGCAGTACTTC. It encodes CASSYSTGGNYEQYF.

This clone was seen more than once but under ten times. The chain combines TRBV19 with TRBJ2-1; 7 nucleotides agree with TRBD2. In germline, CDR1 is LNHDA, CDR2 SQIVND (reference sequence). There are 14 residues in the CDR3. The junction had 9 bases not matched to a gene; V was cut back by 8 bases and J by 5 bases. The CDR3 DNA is TGTGCCAGTCGCCGGCTAGCGGATAACAATGAGCAGTTCTTC. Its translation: CASRRLADNNEQFF.

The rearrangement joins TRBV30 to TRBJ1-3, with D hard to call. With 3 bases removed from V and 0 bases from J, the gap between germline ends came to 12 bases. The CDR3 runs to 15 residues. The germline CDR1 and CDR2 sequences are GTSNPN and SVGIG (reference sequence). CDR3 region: CAWSYGVISGNTIYF. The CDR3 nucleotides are TGTGCCTGGAGCTACGGGGTCATCTCTGGAAACACCATATATTTT.

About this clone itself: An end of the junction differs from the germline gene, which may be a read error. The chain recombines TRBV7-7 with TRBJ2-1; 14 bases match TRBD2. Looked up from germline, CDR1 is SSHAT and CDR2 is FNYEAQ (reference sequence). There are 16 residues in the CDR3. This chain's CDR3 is CASSPGLAGGPGEQFF. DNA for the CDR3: TGTGCTAGCAGCCCAGGACTAGCGGGAGGTCCGGGGGAGCAGTTCTTC. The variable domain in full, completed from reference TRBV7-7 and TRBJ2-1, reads GAGVSQSPRYKVTKRGQDVTLRCDPISSHATLYWYQQALGQGPEFLTYFNYEAQPDKSGLPSDRFSAERPEGSISTLTIQRTEQRDSAMYRCASSPGLAGGPGEQFFGPGTRLTVL.

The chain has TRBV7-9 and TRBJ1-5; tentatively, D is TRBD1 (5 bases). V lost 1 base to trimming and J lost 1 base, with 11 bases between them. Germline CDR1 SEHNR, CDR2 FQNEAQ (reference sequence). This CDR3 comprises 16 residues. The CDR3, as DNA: TGTGCCAGCAGCTTAGGGTCCAGGGAAAGCAATCAGCCCCAGCATTTT. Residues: CASSLGSRESNQPQHF.

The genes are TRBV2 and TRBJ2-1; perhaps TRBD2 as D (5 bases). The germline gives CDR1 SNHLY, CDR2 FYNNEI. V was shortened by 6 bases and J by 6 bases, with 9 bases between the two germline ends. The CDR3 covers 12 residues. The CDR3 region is CASRGVVNEQFF. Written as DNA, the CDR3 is TGTGCCAGCAGGGGAGTGGTCAATGAGCAGTTCTTC.

The CDR3 DNA reads TGTGCCAGTAGTCCAGGGGGCCTCACTGAAGCTTTCTTT. Its protein is CASSPGGLTEAFF. The rearrangement joins TRBV19 to TRBJ1-1; 8 bases agree with TRBD1. V was clipped by 5 bases and J by 4 bases; unmatched bases: 3. The CDR3 loop spans 13 amino acids. Germline values: CDR1 LNHDA, CDR2 SQIVND (reference sequence).

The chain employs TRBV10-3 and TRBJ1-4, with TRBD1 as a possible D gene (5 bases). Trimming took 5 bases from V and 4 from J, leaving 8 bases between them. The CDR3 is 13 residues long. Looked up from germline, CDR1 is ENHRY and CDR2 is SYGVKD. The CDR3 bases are TGTGCCATCAGTCGACAGAGTAATGAAAAACTGTTTTTT. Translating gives CAISRQSNEKLFF.